This T cell receptor beta chain is drawn from a study of PD-L1 blockade in urothelial cancer (TCRdb year 2017). Study-wide context: All patients started therapy around 2014 and received atezolizumab 1,200 mg intravenously every 3 weeks. About 90% of the roughly 29 patients were males with bladder-origin urothelial cancer, and 18 of 29 reported a prior smoking history. Patients had an ECOG performance status of 0 or 1 and had received between 0 and 3 prior chemotherapy regimens. Blood samples were analyzed 3 weeks after the start of treatment (second dose) and 6 weeks after the start of treatment. Blood samples yielded a median of around 140,000 T cells and tens of thousands of unique TCRs, with median clonality approximately 0.08. An exploratory multi-omic analysis was conducted of the somatic, immune and clinical correlates of response to PD-L1 blockade with atezolizumab in urothelial cancer. Pretreatment tumor samples, along with matched peripheral blood serially collected before and after atezolizumab treatment, were subjected to TCR sequencing. Progression-free survival longer than 6 months counted as durable clinical benefit, and TCR features were additionally tested against both progression-free and overall survival. In the same patients, pretreatment tumors underwent whole exome sequencing and RNA sequencing in addition to TCR sequencing. About 10 patients achieved durable clinical benefit and approximately 20 did not. Over 28 patients had pretreatment blood TCR-seq, approximately 24 had at least one posttreatment blood collection, and approximately 24 had tumor TCR-seq. Overall results and qualifications from the work: A pretreatment peripheral blood TCR clonality below the median was linked to improved progression-free and overall survival. Greater expansion of tumor-associated TCR clones in peripheral blood 3 weeks after the start of treatment was observed in patients with durable benefit (n of about 24, p = 0.022). Because the sample size was small (n ≈ 27) and many of the analyses were exploratory, the results are meant to be hypothesis-generating.

As for this clone: It has no known antigen specificity. The input lacks base qualities; no much larger clone sits a single base away.

Synthetic TCR analog templates were spiked into each PCR to estimate absolute template abundance from read counts. The immunoSEQ assay used bias-controlled V and J gene primers to amplify TCRbeta CDR3 regions from genomic DNA. Sequencing of rearranged TCRbeta segments was performed at approximately 20X coverage. The original methods were these. Sequencing errors were corrected by clustering, and CDR3s were annotated against IMGT so that V, D and J genes could be assigned. Only productive TCRbeta rearrangements were used in downstream analyses, excluding out-of-frame or stop-codon sequences. Clonality was computed as one minus Shannon entropy normalized by the log of the number of unique productive sequences. Clones differing between time points or between blood and tumor were identified using Fisher's exact test with Benjamini-Hochberg correction, with an adjusted p below 0.01 applied as the threshold. TCRdb obtained this table from immuneACCESS and retained in-frame rearrangements with V and J assigned. These tables miss some clones; where compared with another copy, unresolved V genes account for less than half of the shortfall, and the remainder is unexplained. V and J calls and clone size are those listed in that table; D and trimming were worked out from the DNA. This sample gives some 15,000 clones in total; around 89% of them show up just once. 15% of the sample rests with the top ten.

The cohort included about 30 patients with locally advanced or metastatic urothelial carcinoma who were treated at Memorial Sloan Kettering on a trial protocol. Peripheral blood mononuclear cells were collected pretreatment and during treatment, with between 1 and 8 total time points per patient. The Qiagen DNeasy Blood extraction kit was used to purify genomic DNA from total PBMCs and from tumor samples. PBMCs were collected pretreatment and during treatment, and were isolated and stored as previously described. Trimming takes 4 bases from V and 4 bases from J, and the germline ends sit 16 bases apart. From its cysteine to its phenylalanine, the CDR3 spans 16 amino acids. Only the CDR3 DNA stays, 48 bases, in frame from base 1. Based on the germline V gene, the CDR1 and CDR2 sequences are MGHRA and YSYEKL.

This receptor was obtained from a man aged 65-85 years with urothelial cancer. The chain joins TRBV4-1 to TRBJ2-2, and possibly TRBD2, on 6 matching bases. The sample was PBMCs, taken around atezolizumab (anti-PD-L1) treatment. The CDR3 protein sequence reads: CASSLPFGSATGELFF. The DNA sequence reads TGCGCCAGCAGCCTACCCTTCGGGAGCGCCACCGGGGAGCTGTTTTTT.